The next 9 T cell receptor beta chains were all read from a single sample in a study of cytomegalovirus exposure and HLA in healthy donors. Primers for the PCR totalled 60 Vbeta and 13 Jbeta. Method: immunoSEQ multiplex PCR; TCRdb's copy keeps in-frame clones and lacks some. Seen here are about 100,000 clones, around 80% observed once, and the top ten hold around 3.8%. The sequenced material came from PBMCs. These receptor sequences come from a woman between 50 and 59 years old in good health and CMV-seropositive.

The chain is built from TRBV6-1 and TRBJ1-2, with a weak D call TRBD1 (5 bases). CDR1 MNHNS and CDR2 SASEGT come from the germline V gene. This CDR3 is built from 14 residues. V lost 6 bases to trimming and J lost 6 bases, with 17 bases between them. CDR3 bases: TGTGCCAGCAGCGGTTGGGGGGTTACAAATGGCTACACCTTC. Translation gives CASSGWGVTNGYTF.

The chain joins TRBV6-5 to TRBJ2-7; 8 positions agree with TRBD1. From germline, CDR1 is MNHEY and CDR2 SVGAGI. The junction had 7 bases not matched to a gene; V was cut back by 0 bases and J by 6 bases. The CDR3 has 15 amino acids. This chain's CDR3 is CASSYSATGGIEQYF. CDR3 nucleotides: TGTGCCAGCAGTTACTCGGCTACAGGGGGGATCGAGCAGTACTTC.

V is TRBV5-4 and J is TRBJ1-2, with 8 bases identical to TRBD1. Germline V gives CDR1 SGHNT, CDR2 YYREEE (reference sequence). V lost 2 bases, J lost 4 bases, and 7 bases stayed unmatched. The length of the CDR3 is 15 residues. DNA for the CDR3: TGTGCCAGCAGCTTTGTTCATGGGACAGGCTATGGCTACACCTTC. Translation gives CASSFVHGTGYGYTF.

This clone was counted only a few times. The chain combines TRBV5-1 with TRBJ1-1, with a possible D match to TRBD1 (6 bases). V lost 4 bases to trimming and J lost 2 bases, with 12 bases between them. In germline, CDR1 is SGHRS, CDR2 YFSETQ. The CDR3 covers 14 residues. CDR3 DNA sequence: TGCGCCAGCAGCCACGACAGGATAAACACTGAAGCTTTCTTT. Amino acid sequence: CASSHDRINTEAFF.

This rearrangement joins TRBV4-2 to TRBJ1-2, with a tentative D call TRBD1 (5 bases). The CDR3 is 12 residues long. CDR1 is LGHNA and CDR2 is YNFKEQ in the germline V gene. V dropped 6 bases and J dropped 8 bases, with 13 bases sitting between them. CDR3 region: CASREEGQGYTF. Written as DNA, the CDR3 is TGTGCCAGCAGGGAGGAGGGGCAAGGCTACACCTTC.

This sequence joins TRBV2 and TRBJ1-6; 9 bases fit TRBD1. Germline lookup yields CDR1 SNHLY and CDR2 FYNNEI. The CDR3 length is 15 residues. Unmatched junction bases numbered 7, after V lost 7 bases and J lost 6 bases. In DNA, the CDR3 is TGTGCCAGCACCATTACAGGGGGCCTTAATTCACCCCTCCACTTT. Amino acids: CASTITGGLNSPLHF.

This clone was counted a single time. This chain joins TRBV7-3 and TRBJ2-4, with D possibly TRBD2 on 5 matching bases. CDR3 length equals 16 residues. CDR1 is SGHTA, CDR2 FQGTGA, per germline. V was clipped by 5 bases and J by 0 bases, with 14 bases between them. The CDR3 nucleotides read TGTGCCAGCAGCCCATCCGCTAGCCTAGCCAAAAACATTCAGTACTTC. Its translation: CASSPSASLAKNIQYF.

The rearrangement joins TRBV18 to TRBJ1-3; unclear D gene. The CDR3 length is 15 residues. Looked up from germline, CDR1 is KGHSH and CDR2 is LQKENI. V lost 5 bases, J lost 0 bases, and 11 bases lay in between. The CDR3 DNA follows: TGTGCCAGCTCATTTTCAGGAAGCTCTGGAAACACCATATATTTT. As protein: CASSFSGSSGNTIYF.

CDR3 coding DNA: TGCGCCAGCAGTGACACTTATCACAGGGACGGCTACACCTTC. Protein product: CASSDTYHRDGYTF. The chain links TRBV10-1 to TRBJ1-2, with D perhaps TRBD1 (6 bases). Germline CDR1 and CDR2: WNHNN and SYGVQD (reference sequence). V lost 3 bases to trimming and J lost 8 bases, with 16 bases between them. This CDR3 comprises 14 residues.